The clone carrying this T cell receptor beta chain was counted ten times or more. TCRdb called the RT-PCR reads again in MiXCR, with one record for every CDR3 protein. The sample has more than 550,000 distinct CDR3 sequences, approximately 15% seen once; the top ten hold 3% to 4.5%. Germline CDR1 is SQVTM and CDR2 is ANQGSEA. Trimming stripped 5 bases from V and 3 bases from J, with 7 bases between. The CDR3 length is 11 residues. This rearrangement joins TRBV29-1 to TRBJ1-2; no clear D. The material sequenced was memory CD4+ T cells from blood. This sequence originates from a female donor in good health, serving as a healthy control. CDR3: CSVQRDYGYTF. The CDR3 coding sequence is TGCAGCGTTCAACGAGACTATGGCTACACCTTC.